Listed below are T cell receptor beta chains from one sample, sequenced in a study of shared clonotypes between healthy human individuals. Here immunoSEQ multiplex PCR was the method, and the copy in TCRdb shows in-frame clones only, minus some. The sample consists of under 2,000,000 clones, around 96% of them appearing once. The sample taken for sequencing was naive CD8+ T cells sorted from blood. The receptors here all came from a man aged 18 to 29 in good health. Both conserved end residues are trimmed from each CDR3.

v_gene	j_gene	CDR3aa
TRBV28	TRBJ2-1	ASSFDGYNEQF
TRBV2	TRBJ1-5	ASSDGGAISSNQPQH
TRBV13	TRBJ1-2	ASSSRGGVRRNYGYT
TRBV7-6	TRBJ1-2	ASTPIRTDDYGYT
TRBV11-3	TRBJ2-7	ASSPGQGFEQY
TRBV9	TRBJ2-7	ASSVGVGGSYEQY
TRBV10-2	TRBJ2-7	ASSEGQSYEQY
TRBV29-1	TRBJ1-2	SVTGTDGYT
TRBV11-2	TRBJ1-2	ASSLVTDPNYGYT
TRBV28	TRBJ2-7	ASSSLAGGYEQY
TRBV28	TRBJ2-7	ASSLGLAGIYEQY
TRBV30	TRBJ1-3	AWSGDSRNTIY
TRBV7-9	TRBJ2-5	ASNGGLAEETQY
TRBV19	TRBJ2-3	ASSFYGEGTDTQY
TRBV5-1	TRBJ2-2	ASSSGRDNTGELF
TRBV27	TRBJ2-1	ASSLSNEGLAYNEQF
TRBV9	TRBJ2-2	ASSGSNTGELF
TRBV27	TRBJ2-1	ASNEMPHSYNEQF
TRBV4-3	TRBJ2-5	ASSQDWETQY
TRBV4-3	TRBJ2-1	ASSQSLAGGSEQF
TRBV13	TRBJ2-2	ASSLAGIKAGELF
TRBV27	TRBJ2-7	ASSLQGPTEYEQY
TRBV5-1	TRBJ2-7	ASSQGDGYSYEQY
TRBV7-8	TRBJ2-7	ASSLQGSSYEQY
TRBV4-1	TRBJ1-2	ASSQDSGGYT
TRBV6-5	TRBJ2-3	ASSSHAGGPRNTQY
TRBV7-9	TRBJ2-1	ASSLVLGRGNEQF
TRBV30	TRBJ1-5	AWSESNQPQH
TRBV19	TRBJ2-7	ASSIEGQSSYEQY
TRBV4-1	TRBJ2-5	ASSQRVGETQY
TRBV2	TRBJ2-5	ASSPRGLAGGETQY
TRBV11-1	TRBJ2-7	ASSPVGTEQY
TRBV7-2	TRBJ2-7	ASSLRVAGLYEQY
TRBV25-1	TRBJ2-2	ASSGWDFANTGELF
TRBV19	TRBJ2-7	ASSPLVRGLYYEQY
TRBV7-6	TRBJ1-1	ASSLETEMNTEAF
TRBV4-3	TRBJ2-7	ASSQDRGSGRPDEQY